The source of this T cell receptor (beta chain) is a study of shared clonotypes between healthy human individuals. Points from the study as a whole: Shared across several donors were around 5% of the naive CD4 clonotypes. In general, naive subsets displayed greater estimated richness than memory subsets did.

An assay was performed, and its level was deep. Only in-frame clones appear in the TCRdb table, and some are missing; sequencing was by immunoSEQ multiplex PCR. Of 2 million to 2.5 million clones in the sample, roughly 90% are singletons; the top ten hold approximately 0.39%. This CDR3 has 14 amino acids. Germline V lookup: CDR1 MGHRA, CDR2 YSYEKL. Trimming removed 4 bases from V and 8 bases from J, with 16 bases in between. The CD4+ fraction was divided into a CD45RA+ naive subset and a CD45RA-negative memory subset. This clone has just one count. Its antigen is as yet unknown. This sequence joins TRBV4-1 and TRBJ2-3, with D possibly being TRBD1 (5 bases). The sequenced sample was naive CD4+ T cells from PBMCs. Subset meaning: CD45RA+ positively selected. The sequence was collected from a man aged 18 to 29 in good health. Some clones in this sample may be carry-over from other donors' samples. In nucleotides, the CDR3 is TGCGCCAGCAGCCCCTCAGGGTCCCCGGTTACGCAGTATTTT. Its translation is CASSPSGSPVTQYF.